A few counts support the clone carrying this TCR beta chain. Its antigen remains unidentified. Germline lookup yields CDR1 MGHDK and CDR2 SYGVNS. CDR3 length: 13 amino acids. Deletions cut 6 bases from V and 1 base from J, with 9 bases between. Libraries were prepared by immunoSEQ multiplex PCR; TCRdb keeps only in-frame clonotypes and omits some of them. The table includes tens of thousands of clones, approximately 83% detected once. This sample stems from a study of OX40 agonist ivuxolimab in advanced cancers. Overall study: Prior checkpoint blockade (anti-PD-1, anti-PD-L1 or anti-CTLA-4) was permitted; around 39% had it.

Whole-study findings and limits: In CD8+ T cells, expanded clones were on average more numerous than in CD4+. Clonal expansion among partial responders at 0.1-3.0 mg/kg ranked near the lowest. Some nonresponders also had low normalized T-cell clonal expansion.

The material was CD4+ or CD8+ T cells sorted from blood, obtained in a trial of the OX40 agonist ivuxolimab. This sequence originates from an adult with an advanced solid tumor such as melanoma, head and neck, liver or kidney cancer. V usage is TRBV25-1 and J usage is TRBJ1-1, with D tentatively TRBD1 (6 bases). CDR3 DNA sequence: TGTGCCAGCAGCTGGACAGCGAACACTGAAGCTTTCTTT. Protein sequence: CASSWTANTEAFF.